This paragraph covers one T cell receptor (beta chain) sequence. What it binds is not known. MiXCR, run by TCRdb on the 5' RACE reads, gives a single entry per CDR3 protein. The data contain nearly 350,000 distinct CDR3 sequences, less than 9.5% of them singletons. There are 15 residues in the CDR3. The germline V and J ends were trimmed by 4 bases and 1 base, with 13 bases remaining between them. In germline, CDR1 is SGHVS, CDR2 FNYEAQ. The data were taken from a study of T cells after yellow fever vaccination. Points from the study as a whole: At 95% to 98% for CD4 and over 80% for CD8, most primary-vaccination clones showed up again after the booster.

This receptor was obtained from a man younger than 30 who received the YFV17D yellow fever vaccine. Material: PBMCs, obtained more than 35 days after the first yellow fever vaccination. This rearrangement joins TRBV7-6 to TRBJ1-1, with D perhaps TRBD1 (6 bases). The CDR3 reads CASSYHPGQNTEAFF. In DNA, the CDR3 is TGTGCCAGCAGCTACCACCCGGGACAGAACACTGAAGCTTTCTTT.